This T cell receptor beta chain stems from a study of PD-1 blockade in classical Hodgkin lymphoma. Sample time point: cycle 4 day 1 (C4D1), after around six weeks of nivolumab. All patients experienced relapse after autologous stem cell transplantation, and brentuximab vedotin exposure was variable. Classifying best responses yielded complete response, partial response or progressive disease. Here immunoSEQ multiplex PCR was the method, and the copy in TCRdb shows in-frame clones only, minus some. This repertoire shows tens of thousands of clones, 75% to 95% found once; its top ten account for approximately 3%. Whole-study results and caveats: The authors have not defined what causes the repertoire differences, possibly disease activity or prior therapy. When set against healthy donors, newly diagnosed patients were reported to show lower baseline TCR diversity.

This clone appeared once. Its antigen is as yet unknown. This CDR3 contains 13 residues. V was pared by 6 bases and J by 8 bases, with 13 bases between. Germline assignment: CDR1 LGHNT and CDR2 FRNRAP. The chain recombines TRBV12-5 with TRBJ2-2, with D tentatively TRBD1 (6 bases). Material: peripheral blood mononuclear cells (PBMCs), obtained before the fourth cycle of nivolumab. The source is a human donor with classical Hodgkin lymphoma. The CDR3 here is CASGKQGRGELFF. The CDR3 coding sequence is TGTGCTAGTGGCAAACAGGGCCGGGGGGAGCTGTTTTTT.